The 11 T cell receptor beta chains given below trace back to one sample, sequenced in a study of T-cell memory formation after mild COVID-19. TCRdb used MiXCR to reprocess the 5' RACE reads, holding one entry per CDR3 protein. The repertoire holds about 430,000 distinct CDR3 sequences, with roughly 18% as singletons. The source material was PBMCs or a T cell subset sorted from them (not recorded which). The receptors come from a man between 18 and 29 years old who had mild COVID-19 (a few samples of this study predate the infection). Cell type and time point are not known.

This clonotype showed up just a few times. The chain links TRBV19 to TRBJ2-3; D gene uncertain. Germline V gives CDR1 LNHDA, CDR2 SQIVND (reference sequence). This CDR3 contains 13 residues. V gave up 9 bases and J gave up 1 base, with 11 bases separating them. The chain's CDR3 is CASKRKGTDTQYF. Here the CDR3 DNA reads TGTGCCAGCAAGAGGAAAGGCACAGATACGCAGTATTTT.

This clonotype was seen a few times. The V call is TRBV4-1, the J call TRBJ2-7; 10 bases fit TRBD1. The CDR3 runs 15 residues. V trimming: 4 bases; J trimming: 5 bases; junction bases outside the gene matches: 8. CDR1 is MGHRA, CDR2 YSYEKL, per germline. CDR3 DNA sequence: TGCGCCAGCAGCCCACATGGGACAGGGGCGGACGAGCAGTACTTC. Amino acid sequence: CASSPHGTGADEQYF.

CDR3 in DNA: TGTGCCAGCAGGCGCCCACCGGGGACAGGGGGTAATTCACCCCTCCACTTT. This translates into CASRRPPGTGGNSPLHF. The chain employs TRBV6-5 and TRBJ1-6; 11 nucleotides agree with TRBD1. CDR1 MNHEY and CDR2 SVGAGI come from the germline V gene. The trim removed 6 bases at V and 6 bases at J, leaving 10 bases unmatched. CDR3 length: 17 residues.

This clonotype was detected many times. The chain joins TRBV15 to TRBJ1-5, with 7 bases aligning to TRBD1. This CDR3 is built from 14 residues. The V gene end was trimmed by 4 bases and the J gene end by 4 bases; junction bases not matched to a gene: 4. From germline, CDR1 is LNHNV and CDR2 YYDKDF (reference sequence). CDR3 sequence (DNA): TGTGCCACCAGCACGGGACAGACTAATCAGCCCCAGCATTTT. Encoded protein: CATSTGQTNQPQHF.

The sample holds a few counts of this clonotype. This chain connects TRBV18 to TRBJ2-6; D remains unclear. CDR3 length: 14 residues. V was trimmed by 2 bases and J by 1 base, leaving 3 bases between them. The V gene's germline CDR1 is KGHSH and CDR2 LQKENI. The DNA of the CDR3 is TGTGCCAGCTCACCAGGGTCTGGGGCCAACGTCCTGACTTTC. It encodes CASSPGSGANVLTF.

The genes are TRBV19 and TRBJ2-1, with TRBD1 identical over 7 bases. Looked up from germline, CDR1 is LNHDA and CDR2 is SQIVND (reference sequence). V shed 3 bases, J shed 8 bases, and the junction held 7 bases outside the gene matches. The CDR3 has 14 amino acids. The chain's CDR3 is CASSIRDRDDEQFF. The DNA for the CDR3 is TGTGCCAGTAGTATCCGAGACAGGGACGATGAGCAGTTCTTC.

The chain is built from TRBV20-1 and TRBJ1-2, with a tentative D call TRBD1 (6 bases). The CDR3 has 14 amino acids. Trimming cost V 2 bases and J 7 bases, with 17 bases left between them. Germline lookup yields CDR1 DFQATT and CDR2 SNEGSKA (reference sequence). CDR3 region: CSARWGGLRRGYTF. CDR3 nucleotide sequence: TGCAGTGCTAGATGGGGGGGGCTTCGACGTGGCTACACCTTC.

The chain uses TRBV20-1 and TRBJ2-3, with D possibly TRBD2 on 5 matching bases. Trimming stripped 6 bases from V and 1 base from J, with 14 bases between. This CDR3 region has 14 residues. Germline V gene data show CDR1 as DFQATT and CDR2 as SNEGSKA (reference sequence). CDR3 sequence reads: CSAPPGSGTDTQYF. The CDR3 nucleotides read TGCAGTGCCCCACCGGGTAGCGGCACAGATACGCAGTATTTT.

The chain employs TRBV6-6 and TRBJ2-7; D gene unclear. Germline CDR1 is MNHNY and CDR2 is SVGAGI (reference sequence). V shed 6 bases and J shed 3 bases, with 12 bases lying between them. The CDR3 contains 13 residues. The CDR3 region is CASSPKIDYEQYV. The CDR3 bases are TGTGCCAGCAGCCCTAAGATAGACTACGAGCAGTACGTC.

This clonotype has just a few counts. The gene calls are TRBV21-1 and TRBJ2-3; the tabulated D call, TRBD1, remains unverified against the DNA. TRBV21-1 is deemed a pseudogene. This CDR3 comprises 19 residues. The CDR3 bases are TGTGCCAGCAGCAAACCCCCAGGGGCGCTTTGCCGTAGCACAGATACGCAGTATTTT. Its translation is CASSKPPGALCRSTDTQYF.

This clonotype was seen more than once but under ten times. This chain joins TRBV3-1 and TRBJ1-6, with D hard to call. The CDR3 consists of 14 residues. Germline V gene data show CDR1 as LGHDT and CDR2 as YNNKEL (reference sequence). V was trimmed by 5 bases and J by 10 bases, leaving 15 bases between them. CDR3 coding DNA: TGTGCCAGCAGCTCTTCGGGCGCGCGGTCACCCCTCCACTTT. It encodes CASSSSGARSPLHF.